These 17 T cell receptor beta chains share one sample of origin, sequenced in a study of immune cell composition in non-small cell lung cancer. The table came from immunoSEQ multiplex PCR; TCRdb's copy has only in-frame clones and leaves some out. This repertoire shows some 4,000 clones, about three quarters found once; its top ten account for around 9.2%. Normal lung was sampled as far from the tumour as possible, at least 3 cm. Material: non-adjacent lung tissue. These receptors came from a human donor with non-small cell lung cancer.

The chain joins TRBV11-2 to TRBJ2-7, with D unclear. The CDR3 sequence is 12 residues long. V lost 1 base and J 6 bases, leaving 7 bases between the germline ends. Germline CDR1 reads SGHAT; CDR2 reads FQNNGV. DNA for the CDR3: TGTGCCAGCAGCTTAGGCGGCGCCGAGCAGTACTTC. Amino acid sequence: CASSLGGAEQYF. Based on the CDR3 plus reference TRBV11-2 and TRBJ2-7, the full variable domain is EAGVAQSPRYKIIEKRQSVAFWCNPISGHATLYWYQQILGQGPKLLIQFQNNGVVDDSQLPKDRFSAERLKGVDSTLKIQPAKLEDSAVYLCASSLGGAEQYFGPGTRLTVT.

This chain joins TRBV28 and TRBJ1-1; TRBD1 aligns across 8 bases. Germline CDR1 is MDHEN and CDR2 is SYDVKM. This CDR3 has 11 amino acids. V trimming: 6 bases; J trimming: 8 bases; junction bases outside the gene matches: 2. In nucleotides, the CDR3 is TGTGCCAGCAGATGGGACAGGGAAGCTTTCTTT. Protein sequence: CASRWDREAFF.

The chain has TRBV9 and TRBJ2-7, with a weak D call TRBD1 (6 bases). The CDR3 totals 13 residues. CDR1 SGDLS and CDR2 YYNGEE come from the germline V gene. With 3 bases removed from V and 7 bases from J, the gap between germline ends came to 14 bases. CDR3 residues: CASSEDRQGEQYF. CDR3 DNA: TGTGCCAGCAGCGAGGACAGACAAGGAGAGCAGTACTTC.

This chain joins TRBV6-1 and TRBJ1-1; possible D gene TRBD1, 6 bases. Germline V gives CDR1 MNHNS, CDR2 SASEGT. V gave up 6 bases and J gave up 4 bases, with 15 bases separating them. CDR3 length equals 14 residues. CDR3 sequence: CASRETGGGTEAFF. The CDR3 nucleotides read TGTGCCAGCAGAGAGACAGGCGGGGGCACTGAAGCTTTCTTT.

In nucleotides, the CDR3 is TGTGCCAGCAGTGATGAAAGGGGGCGAGGGGACACTGAAGCTTTCTTT. Its protein is CASSDERGRGDTEAFF. The V and J genes are TRBV2 and TRBJ1-1; 7 nucleotides align to TRBD1. This CDR3 has 16 amino acids. The trim removed 3 bases at V and 3 bases at J, leaving 10 bases unmatched. Germline values: CDR1 SNHLY, CDR2 FYNNEI.

This rearrangement joins TRBV15 to TRBJ2-1; D remains ambiguous. V was pared by 0 bases and J by 8 bases, with 11 bases between. Germline-derived CDR1 and CDR2 are LNHNV and YYDKDF (reference sequence). This CDR3 is 14 amino acids long. CDR3 protein: CATSRDLLQDEQFF. CDR3 bases: TGTGCCACCAGCAGAGATTTATTGCAGGATGAGCAGTTCTTC.

The rearrangement uses TRBV11-3 and TRBJ2-3; 10 nucleotides agree with TRBD2. Trimming cost V 5 bases and J 2 bases; bases outside gene matches: 4. The CDR3 length is 15 residues. The V gene's germline CDR1 is SGHNT and CDR2 YENEEA. In nucleotides, the CDR3 is TGTGCCAGCAGCCAAGGACTAGCGGTCACAGATACGCAGTATTTT. Translating gives CASSQGLAVTDTQYF.

This chain joins TRBV6-6 and TRBJ2-1; tentatively, D is TRBD2 (6 bases). Trimming removed 1 base from V and 5 bases from J, with 12 bases in between. This CDR3 has 15 amino acids. CDR1 is MNHNY, CDR2 SVGAGI, per germline (reference sequence). For the CDR3, the DNA is TGTGCCAGCAGTTACTGGGACTGGAATAACAATGAGCAGTTCTTC. Translation gives CASSYWDWNNNEQFF.

This clone has just a few counts. The CDR3 is CASSLLGTGRTYEQYF. CDR3 bases: TGCGCCAGCAGCTTGTTGGGGACAGGGAGGACCTACGAGCAGTACTTC. V usage is TRBV5-1 and J usage is TRBJ2-7; 9 bases map to TRBD1. CDR3 length: 16 residues. Germline CDR1 reads SGHRS; CDR2 reads YFSETQ. V dropped 1 base and J dropped 2; count of bases not matched to a gene: 7.

The CDR3 DNA sequence: TGTGCCAGCAGTGAAGAGGCGGGGATAGTGCCCCAGCATTTT. Translating it yields CASSEEAGIVPQHF. V gene TRBV2 combines with J gene TRBJ1-5; D is undetermined. Germline CDR1 SNHLY, CDR2 FYNNEI. The V gene lost 1 base and the J gene lost 9 bases, with 13 bases spanning the gap. CDR3 length: 14 amino acids.

The chain links TRBV28 to TRBJ2-1, with 7 bases fitting TRBD2. V gave up 7 bases and J gave up 3 bases; unmatched junction bases: 21. This CDR3 contains 19 residues. Looked up from germline, CDR1 is MDHEN and CDR2 is SYDVKM. CDR3 nucleotide sequence: TGTGCCAGCAAACCCCCGGGAGTCCCCCAGCGGGAAGGCTACAATGAGCAGTTCTTC. It encodes CASKPPGVPQREGYNEQFF.

This clone was counted between two and nine times. The V gene is TRBV9, the J gene TRBJ2-7; 9 bases line up with TRBD2. Trimming took 2 bases from V and 5 from J; bases not matched to a gene: 8. The CDR3 contains 15 residues. Germline V CDR1 and CDR2: SGDLS, YYNGEE. CDR3 region: CASSVHGASGDEQYF. CDR3 DNA sequence: TGTGCCAGCAGCGTCCATGGGGCTAGCGGGGACGAGCAGTACTTC.

The chain joins TRBV27 to TRBJ1-1; D not resolved. Trimming pared 6 bases from V and 3 bases from J, leaving 11 bases between. The CDR3 totals 13 residues. The germline CDR1 and CDR2 sequences are MNHEY and SMNVEV (reference sequence). CDR3 region: CASRTIVDTEAFF. In DNA form, the CDR3 reads TGTGCCAGCAGAACAATTGTGGACACTGAAGCTTTCTTT.

The chain joins TRBV11-2 to TRBJ2-7, with D maybe TRBD2 (7 bases). Germline V CDR1 and CDR2: SGHAT, FQNNGV. The CDR3 covers 15 residues. Deletions cut 0 bases from V and 2 bases from J, with 11 bases between. The CDR3 sequence is CASSLERGQAYEQYF. The CDR3 DNA reads TGTGCCAGCAGCTTAGAGCGGGGGCAAGCCTACGAGCAGTACTTC.

The gene calls are TRBV13 and TRBJ2-2, with a possible D match to TRBD1 (5 bases). Germline V gene data show CDR1 as PRHDT and CDR2 as FYEKMQ (reference sequence). CDR3 length: 15 residues. V was clipped by 4 bases and J by 1 base, with 10 bases between them. This CDR3 reads CASSSRDWNTGELFF. DNA for the CDR3: TGTGCCAGCAGCTCCAGGGATTGGAACACCGGGGAGCTGTTTTTT. Combining the CDR3 with reference TRBV13 and TRBJ2-2 gives the whole variable domain AAGVIQSPRHLIKEKRETATLKCYPIPRHDTVYWYQQGPGQDPQFLISFYEKMQSDKGSIPDRFSAQQFSDYHSELNMSSLELGDSALYFCASSSRDWNTGELFFGEGSRLTVL.

Here the CDR3 reads CASSPKLAGYNEQFF. Here the CDR3 DNA reads TGTGCCAGCAGCCCGAAACTAGCGGGATACAATGAGCAGTTCTTC. This chain uses TRBV11-1 with TRBJ2-1; 10 bases are shared with TRBD2. CDR3 length: 15 amino acids. Germline V gene lookup returns CDR1 SGHAT and CDR2 FQDESV (reference sequence). V trimming: 5 bases; J trimming: 4 bases; junction bases outside the gene matches: 5.

V gene TRBV28 combines with J gene TRBJ1-2; D possibly corresponds to TRBD1 (6 bases). The CDR3 spans 18 residues. CDR1 and CDR2 (germline): MDHEN, SYDVKM. The ends were cut back, 6 bases at V and 2 bases at J, with 25 bases in the middle. As DNA, the CDR3 is TGTGCCAGCAGCCACCTACCACTCCAGGGGTCCCAAAACTATGGCTACACCTTC. Its protein product is CASSHLPLQGSQNYGYTF.